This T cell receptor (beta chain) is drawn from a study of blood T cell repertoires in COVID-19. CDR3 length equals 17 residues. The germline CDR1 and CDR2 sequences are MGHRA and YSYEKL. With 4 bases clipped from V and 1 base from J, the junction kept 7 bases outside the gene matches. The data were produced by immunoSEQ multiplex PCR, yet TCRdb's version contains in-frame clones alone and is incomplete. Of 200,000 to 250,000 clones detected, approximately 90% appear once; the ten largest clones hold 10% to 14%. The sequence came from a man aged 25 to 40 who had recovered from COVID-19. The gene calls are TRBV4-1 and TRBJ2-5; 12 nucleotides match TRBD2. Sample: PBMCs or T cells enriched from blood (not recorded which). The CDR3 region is CASSLGGLAGFQETQYF. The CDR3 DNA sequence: TGCGCCAGCAGCCTGGGAGGACTAGCGGGGTTCCAAGAGACCCAGTACTTC.